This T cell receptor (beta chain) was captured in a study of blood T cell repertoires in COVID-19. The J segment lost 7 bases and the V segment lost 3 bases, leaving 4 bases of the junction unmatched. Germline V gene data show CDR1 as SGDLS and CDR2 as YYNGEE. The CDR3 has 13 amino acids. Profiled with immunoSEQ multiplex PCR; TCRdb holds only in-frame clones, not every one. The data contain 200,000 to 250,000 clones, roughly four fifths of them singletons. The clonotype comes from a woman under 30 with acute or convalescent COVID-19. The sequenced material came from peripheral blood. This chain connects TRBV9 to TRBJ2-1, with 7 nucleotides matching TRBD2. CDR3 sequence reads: CASSGYSGNEQFF. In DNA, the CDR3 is TGTGCCAGCAGCGGTTATAGCGGGAATGAGCAGTTCTTC. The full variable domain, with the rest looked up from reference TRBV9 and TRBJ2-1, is DSGVTQTPKHLITATGQRVTLRCSPRSGDLSVYWYQQSLDQGLQFLIQYYNGEERAKGNILERFSAQQFPDLHSELNLSSLELGDSALYFCASSGYSGNEQFFGPGTRLTVL.